The next 31 T cell receptor beta chains were all read from a single sample in a study of human T cells and chemical hapten exposure. Regarding time point: patch test 1, 2 weeks after DPC sensitization. The treatment is: therapeutic diphenylcyclopropenone sensitization with weekly scalp DPC. TCRdb passed the RACE reads through MiXCR, listing each CDR3 protein once. Of around 300,000 distinct CDR3 sequences listed, under 9% are singletons. The sample here was whole blood, taken in connection with sensitization to the hapten diphenylcyclopropenone (DPC). The receptor set was obtained from a woman in her late teens or twenties with alopecia areata. Some clones in this sample may be carry-over from other donors' samples.

This clonotype came up a few times. J is TRBJ1-1 and V is TRBV3-1, with D hard to call. CDR1 and CDR2 (germline): LGHDT, YNNKEL (reference sequence). The CDR3 has 14 residues. V shed 0 bases and J shed 3 bases, with 8 bases lying between them. In DNA form, the CDR3 reads TGTGCCAGCAGCCAAGATAAAGGGTACACTGAAGCTTTCTTT. This sequence encodes CASSQDKGYTEAFF.

This clonotype came up a few times. This rearrangement joins TRBV6-2 or TRBV6-3 to TRBJ2-1; D may be TRBD2 (6 bases). CDR1 and CDR2 (germline): MNHEY, SVGEGT. The CDR3 contains 16 residues. The V end lost 6 bases, the J end lost 4 bases, and 19 bases lay between the germline ends. The CDR3 is CASSHEGGARYNEQFF. CDR3 nucleotides: TGTGCCAGCAGCCACGAGGGAGGAGCTAGGTACAATGAGCAGTTCTTC.

In its sample, this clonotype was seen many times. The chain carries TRBV11-2 and TRBJ2-2, with D possibly being TRBD1 (6 bases). Germline assignment: CDR1 SGHAT and CDR2 FQNNGV. Trimming removed 6 bases from V and 3 bases from J, with 14 bases in between. This CDR3 is 15 amino acids long. CDR3 sequence: CASRTWSGDTGELFF. The CDR3 DNA follows: TGTGCCAGCAGGACCTGGTCAGGGGACACCGGGGAGCTGTTTTTT. Full variable domain (outside the CDR3, taken from reference TRBV11-2 and TRBJ2-2): EAGVAQSPRYKIIEKRQSVAFWCNPISGHATLYWYQQILGQGPKLLIQFQNNGVVDDSQLPKDRFSAERLKGVDSTLKIQPAKLEDSAVYLCASRTWSGDTGELFFGEGSRLTVL.

This CDR3 reads CSARDEVGGGINNEQFF. CDR3 nucleotide sequence: TGCAGTGCTAGAGATGAGGTTGGCGGGGGGATAAACAATGAGCAGTTCTTC. The rearrangement links TRBV20-1 to TRBJ2-1; 8 bases are shared with TRBD2. The germline gives CDR1 DFQATT, CDR2 SNEGSKA (reference sequence). The V gene end was trimmed by 0 bases and the J gene end by 5 bases; junction bases not matched to a gene: 12. The CDR3 consists of 17 residues.

This clonotype came up many times. The J gene is TRBJ2-5, the V gene TRBV5-6; 10 nucleotides line up with TRBD2. Germline V CDR1 and CDR2: SGHDT, YYEEEE. CDR3 length equals 15 residues. With V trimmed by 0 bases and J by 2 bases, 1 base remained unmatched. As DNA, the CDR3 is TGTGCCAGCAGCTTGGCAGCGGGGGGGCAAGAGACCCAGTACTTC. Protein product: CASSLAAGGQETQYF.

This clonotype was counted between two and nine times. The chain carries TRBV20-1 and TRBJ2-1, with TRBD2 identical over 13 bases. CDR1 is DFQATT, CDR2 SNEGSKA, per germline (reference sequence). The V and J ends lost 2 bases and 6 bases, in that order; junction bases with no gene match: 10. There are 17 residues in the CDR3. The CDR3 DNA sequence: TGCAGTGCTAGACCCCTGACTAGCGGGGGGCCGTTCAATGAGCAGTTCTTC. Its translation is CSARPLTSGGPFNEQFF.

Concerning this clonotype: A much more abundant neighbour one base away suggests this may be a read error. The rearrangement joins TRBV27 to TRBJ2-3; 9 bases map to TRBD1. CDR3 length equals 13 residues. CDR1 and CDR2 from the germline V gene are MNHEY and SMNVEV (reference sequence). The CDR3 nucleotides are TGTGCCAGCAGGGGGACAGGGACAGATACGCGGTATTTT. This gives the protein CASRGTGTDTRYF.

This clonotype was seen only a few times. The chain uses TRBV20-1 and TRBJ1-5, with TRBD1 as a possible D gene (5 bases). Germline V gene lookup returns CDR1 DFQATT and CDR2 SNEGSKA (reference sequence). V was pared by 3 bases and J by 6 bases, with 12 bases between. This CDR3 has 13 amino acids. CDR3 coding DNA: TGCAGTGCTAGCATCCAGGGAGGTCAGCCCCAGCATTTT. Encoded protein: CSASIQGGQPQHF.

This clonotype has more than one count but fewer than ten. This chain's CDR3 is CASSQEVGNTGELFF. In nucleotides, the CDR3 is TGCGCCAGCAGCCAGGAGGTGGGGAACACCGGGGAGCTGTTTTTT. The rearrangement uses TRBV4-3 and TRBJ2-2; D possibly corresponds to TRBD2 (5 bases). The CDR3 is 15 amino acids. Germline values: CDR1 LGHNA, CDR2 YSLEER. V lost 3 bases, J lost 1 base, and 9 bases lay in between.

The sample holds a few counts of this clonotype. V is TRBV12-3 or TRBV12-4 and J is TRBJ2-5, with D perhaps matching TRBD2 (5 bases). With 6 bases removed from V and 2 bases from J, the gap between germline ends came to 13 bases. The CDR3 length is 14 residues. DNA of the CDR3: TGTGCCAGCAGCCGGCGAGGAGGACAAGAGACCCAGTACTTC. Amino acid sequence: CASSRRGGQETQYF.

This clonotype was counted a few times. The genes are TRBV21-1 and TRBJ1-1. TRBV21-1 is a known pseudogene. The CDR3 is 12 amino acids. CDR3 amino acids: CASSKVGTEAFF. DNA for the CDR3: TGTGCCAGCAGCAAGGTAGGAACTGAAGCTTTCTTT.

The chain carries TRBV20-1 and TRBJ2-1; TRBD2 matches at 7 bases. The CDR3 consists of 14 residues. Germline loops: CDR1 DFQATT, CDR2 SNEGSKA (reference sequence). V shed 6 bases and J 2 bases; nucleotides not matched to a gene: 7. This CDR3 reads CSAFTAGAYNEQFF. DNA of the CDR3: TGCAGTGCCTTCACCGCGGGGGCCTACAATGAGCAGTTCTTC.

The V gene is TRBV28, the J gene TRBJ2-7; TRBD1 matches at 9 bases. Germline V gene lookup returns CDR1 MDHEN and CDR2 SYDVKM. Germline trimming cut 5 bases from V and 2 bases from J; bases unmatched to any gene: 7. The CDR3 spans 15 residues. The CDR3 reads CASSPRTGVTYEQYF. DNA for the CDR3: TGTGCCAGCAGTCCCCGGACAGGGGTTACCTACGAGCAGTACTTC.

This clonotype showed up many times. The chain links TRBV18 to TRBJ2-2; D is unresolved. V gave up 1 base and J gave up 2 bases, with 8 bases separating them. Germline-derived CDR1 and CDR2 are KGHSH and LQKENI. The CDR3 loop spans 15 amino acids. This CDR3 is CASSPQFSNTGELFF. CDR3 bases: TGTGCCAGCTCACCACAATTCAGTAACACCGGGGAGCTGTTTTTT.

This clonotype showed up just a few times. The chain couples TRBV5-1 to TRBJ2-7; perhaps TRBD1 as D (5 bases). V dropped 6 bases and J dropped 7 bases, with 14 bases sitting between them. Germline V gene lookup returns CDR1 SGHRS and CDR2 YFSETQ. The CDR3 has 12 residues. In DNA form, the CDR3 reads TGCGCCAGCACCGACAGTGGACGGGAGCAGTACTTC. This sequence encodes CASTDSGREQYF. The variable domain in full, completed from reference TRBV5-1 and TRBJ2-7, reads KAGVTQTPRYLIKTRGQQVTLSCSPISGHRSVSWYQQTPGQGLQFLFEYFSETQRNKGNFPGRFSGRQFSNSRSEMNVSTLELGDSALYLCASTDSGREQYFGPGTRLTVT.

The rearrangement links TRBV5-1 to TRBJ2-5; D gene ambiguous. V was clipped by 3 bases and J by 3 bases, with 12 bases between them. Germline CDR1 and CDR2: SGHRS and YFSETQ. The CDR3 loop spans 14 amino acids. In DNA form, the CDR3 reads TGCGCCAGCAGCTGGCGGACGGCCGAAGAGACCCAGTACTTC. This codes for CASSWRTAEETQYF.

This clonotype has a handful of counts. The rearrangement links TRBV12-3 or TRBV12-4 to TRBJ1-1, with 9 bases lining up with TRBD1. The CDR3 covers 16 residues. Trimming took 5 bases from V and 4 from J; bases not matched to a gene: 11. CDR3 nucleotides: TGTGCCAGCAGTGAGCACAGGGGGCCGCTACTCACTGAAGCTTTCTTT. Amino acids: CASSEHRGPLLTEAFF.

This clonotype was detected only a few times. The genes are TRBV7-2 and TRBJ2-5, with D maybe TRBD1 (7 bases). The V gene lost 6 bases and the J gene lost 2 bases, with 13 bases spanning the gap. This CDR3 contains 14 residues. Per germline, CDR1 SGHTA and CDR2 FQGNSA. The CDR3 DNA sequence: TGTGCCAGCAGACGCGGGACAGAGCAAGAGACCCAGTACTTC. Amino acid sequence: CASRRGTEQETQYF.

This clonotype occurred a few times. The V and J genes are TRBV10-3 and TRBJ1-3, with no clear D. Germline CDR1 ENHRY, CDR2 SYGVKD. This CDR3 spans 14 amino acids. The V and J ends lost 3 bases and 0 bases respectively, with 6 bases between them. CDR3 in DNA: TGTGCCATCAGTGACCAGAGCTCTGGAAACACCATATATTTT. This translates into CAISDQSSGNTIYF.

This clonotype was recorded at least ten times. The chain recombines TRBV5-4 with TRBJ2-1; D is undetermined. Deletions cut 1 base from V and 9 bases from J, with 5 bases between. This CDR3 contains 11 residues. CDR1 SGHNT and CDR2 YYREEE come from the germline V gene (reference sequence). CDR3 sequence reads: CASSLFGEQFF. The DNA for the CDR3 is TGTGCCAGCAGCTTGTTCGGTGAGCAGTTCTTC.

This clonotype was seen only a few times. The chain couples TRBV5-1 to TRBJ2-3; 7 nucleotides match TRBD1. CDR3 size: 15 residues. CDR1 is SGHRS, CDR2 YFSETQ, per germline. J gave up 4 bases and V 5 bases, and 10 bases lay outside the gene matches. CDR3 sequence: CASSSTGAAADTQYF. CDR3 sequence (DNA): TGCGCCAGCAGTTCCACAGGGGCAGCGGCAGATACGCAGTATTTT.

V usage is TRBV5-1 and J usage is TRBJ2-2; a possible D gene is TRBD1 (6 bases). This CDR3 has 14 amino acids. The germline V gene encodes CDR1 SGHRS and CDR2 YFSETQ. V was trimmed by 0 bases and J by 6 bases, leaving 9 bases between them. CDR3 nucleotide sequence: TGCGCCAGCAGCTTGGGACAGGTCCCCGGGGAGCTGTTTTTT. This sequence encodes CASSLGQVPGELFF.

This clonotype has at least ten counts. The chain joins TRBV20-1 to TRBJ2-1; TRBD2 matches 11 bases. Germline CDR1 and CDR2: DFQATT and SNEGSKA (reference sequence). This CDR3 contains 16 residues. After removal of 6 bases from V and 2 bases from J, the junction contained 9 bases not matched to a gene. CDR3 bases: TGCAGTGCCGAAGGGACTAGCGGCGGTGCCTACAATGAGCAGTTCTTC. Translated, it gives CSAEGTSGGAYNEQFF.

This clonotype was seen ten or more times. J is TRBJ2-7 and V is TRBV4-3, with a possible D match to TRBD1 (6 bases). Trimming removed 3 bases at V and 6 bases at J, with 15 bases between. Germline V gene lookup returns CDR1 LGHNA and CDR2 YSLEER. The CDR3 runs 14 residues. CDR3: CASSHIRGVGEQYF. For the CDR3, the DNA is TGCGCCAGCAGCCACATCAGGGGCGTAGGCGAGCAGTACTTC.

This clonotype occurred a few times. V and J are TRBV27 and TRBJ1-1; TRBD1 aligns across 7 bases. From germline, CDR1 is MNHEY and CDR2 SMNVEV (reference sequence). Unmatched junction bases numbered 7, after V lost 2 bases and J lost 1 base. This CDR3 is 16 amino acids long. CDR3 DNA sequence: TGTGCCAGCAGTTTAATTTTGACAGGGCCGAACACTGAAGCTTTCTTT. It codes for CASSLILTGPNTEAFF.

This clonotype was seen more than once but under ten times. The chain recombines TRBV6-1 with TRBJ1-3; weak D call: TRBD1 (5 bases). The CDR3 loop spans 18 amino acids. The V gene lost 6 bases and the J gene lost 1 base, with 22 bases spanning the gap. Germline V lookup: CDR1 MNHNS, CDR2 SASEGT. The CDR3 protein is CASSEREAGRESGNTIYF. CDR3 nucleotides: TGTGCCAGCAGCGAAAGGGAGGCTGGCAGGGAGTCTGGAAACACCATATATTTT.

This clonotype was counted at least ten times. The genes are TRBV11-2 and TRBJ2-2; D remains ambiguous. CDR1 is SGHAT, CDR2 FQNNGV, per germline. V lost 5 bases, J lost 0 bases, and 10 bases lay in between. The CDR3 contains 15 residues. The CDR3 region has the DNA TGTGCCAGCAGCCACCGCTACACGAACACCGGGGAGCTGTTTTTT. Translated, it gives CASSHRYTNTGELFF.

In this sample, this clonotype turned up many times. Here the CDR3 DNA reads TGTGCCACCAGTGACAATCCATCAGACAGGGGTTTGGAGCCCCAGCATTTT. As protein: CATSDNPSDRGLEPQHF. V is TRBV24-1 and J is TRBJ1-5; TRBD1 matches 8 bases. V lost 4 bases, J lost 8 bases, and 15 bases stayed unmatched. The CDR3 consists of 17 residues. Germline loops: CDR1 KGHDR, CDR2 SFDVKD.

The sample holds many counts of this clonotype. The CDR3 loop is CASSLDQGQKLFF. The CDR3 bases are TGTGCCAGCAGCTTGGACCAGGGGCAAAAACTGTTTTTT. This rearrangement joins TRBV5-6 to TRBJ1-4; weak D call: TRBD1 (6 bases). The CDR3 has 13 residues. V was cut by 0 bases and J by 9 bases, with 9 bases left in between. The V gene's germline CDR1 is SGHDT and CDR2 YYEEEE.

The J gene is TRBJ2-2, the V gene TRBV10-3, with D possibly called TRBD1 or TRBD2 (6 bases each). This CDR3 comprises 14 residues. V dropped 9 bases and J dropped 2 bases, with 13 bases sitting between them. Per germline, CDR1 ENHRY and CDR2 SYGVKD. CDR3 sequence reads: CAIGRTDNTGELFF. CDR3 sequence (DNA): TGTGCCATTGGGAGGACAGATAACACCGGGGAGCTGTTTTTT.

The sample holds a few counts of this clonotype. The V call is TRBV7-2, the J call TRBJ1-6, with D perhaps TRBD1 (5 bases). Germline V CDR1 and CDR2: SGHTA, FQGNSA. Trimming removed 2 bases from V and 6 bases from J, with 11 bases in between. The CDR3 is 15 residues long. For the CDR3, the DNA is TGTGCCAGCAGCTTAAATCCACAGGCTAATTCACCCCTCCACTTT. This codes for CASSLNPQANSPLHF.